This entry features one TCR beta chain sequence. The data belong to a study of cytomegalovirus exposure and HLA in healthy donors. In the study overall: About 85 million unique TCRs from HLA-typed donors were held in an early release of data.

PCR amplification relied on 60 Vbeta primers (plus 13 Jbeta primers). Assay used: immunoSEQ multiplex PCR; TCRdb lists only in-frame clones, some missing. The repertoire holds around 220,000 clones, with around three quarters as singletons. The origin of this receptor is a man aged 35 to 55 in good health and CMV-seronegative. Sequencing input: PBMCs.

In DNA, the CDR3 is TGTGCCAGCCTGCTTAGGGGCACTGAAGCTTTCTTT. It is translated as CASLLRGTEAFF. The genes are TRBV28 and TRBJ1-1, with TRBD1 as a possible D gene (5 bases). Deletions cut 8 bases from V and 4 bases from J, with 11 bases between. Germline loops: CDR1 MDHEN, CDR2 SYDVKM. The CDR3 extends over 12 amino acids. Complete variable domain (other parts from reference TRBV28 and TRBJ1-1): DVKVTQSSRYLVKRTGEKVFLECVQDMDHENMFWYRQDPGLGLRLIYFSYDVKMKEKGDIPEGYSVSREKKERFSLILESASTNQTSMYLCASLLRGTEAFFGQGTRLTVV.